This T cell receptor beta chain was documented in a study of T cell responses to AZD1222 COVID-19 vaccine. On this clone: The antigen is not known.

The CDR3 length is 16 residues. V lost 2 bases to trimming and J lost 1 base; unmatched junction nucleotides: 2. Germline CDR1 is KGHDR and CDR2 is SFDVKD. Libraries were prepared by immunoSEQ multiplex PCR; TCRdb keeps only in-frame clonotypes and omits some of them. This sample has roughly 72,000 clones, with approximately 90% found just once. General study results and limits: Vaccination with two AZD1222 doses was followed by a rise in Spike-specific TCR breadth and depth. Only a handful of AZD1222 recipients, more than five in all, had baseline seropositivity. A mostly white British donor set with more females was recruited, and clonal diversity was possibly underestimated.

Sequencing was performed on peripheral blood, taken 28 days after the second dose of the MenACWY control vaccine. V gene TRBV24-1 combines with J gene TRBJ2-5; 11 positions match TRBD1. The sequence derives from an adult who received the MenACWY meningococcal vaccine as a control. DNA of the CDR3: TGTGCCACCAGTGATTCCGGGACAGGGGGCCAAGAGACCCAGTACTTC. As protein: CATSDSGTGGQETQYF.